The 31 T cell receptor beta chains reported below all come from one sample, sequenced in a study of blood T cells in healthy people across ages. The use of a sample-barcoded 5' primer and a J-beta primer mix characterized a second PCR of roughly 6 to 12 cycles. TCRdb redid the calling of the 5' RACE reads with MiXCR, one entry per CDR3 protein. The sample includes about 1.8 million distinct CDR3 sequences, 49% seen only once; the top ten take 2% to 2.5%. The sample was blood. Receptors were obtained from a middle-aged woman in good health.

The chain carries TRBV2 and TRBJ2-5, with 8 bases lining up with TRBD2. The closer fit of TRBJ2-4 to the DNA end suggests the J call may be wrong. CDR1 SNHLY and CDR2 FYNNEI come from the germline V gene. The CDR3 runs to 16 residues. The CDR3: CASSDLGREGENIQYF. CDR3 nucleotides: TGTGCCAGCAGTGATCTCGGGAGGGAGGGGGAAAACATTCAGTACTTC.

The rearrangement links TRBV5-1 to TRBJ2-1; tentatively, D is TRBD1 (6 bases). Per the germline V gene, CDR1 is SGHRS and CDR2 is YFSETQ. Trimming shortened V by 0 bases and J by 10 bases, and 17 bases separated the two germline ends. The CDR3 sequence is 15 residues long. The CDR3 DNA reads as TGCGCCAGCAGCTTGGTGGGGGCTAGCTATTCGGAGCAGTTCTTC. It specifies CASSLVGASYSEQFF. Looking up the rest from reference TRBV5-1 and TRBJ2-1 gives the full variable domain: KAGVTQTPRYLIKTRGQQVTLSCSPISGHRSVSWYQQTPGQGLQFLFEYFSETQRNKGNFPGRFSGRQFSNSRSEMNVSTLELGDSALYLCASSLVGASYSEQFFGPGTRLTVL.

This chain uses TRBV27 with TRBJ2-7; D unclear. V dropped 1 base and J dropped 3 bases, with 13 bases sitting between them. CDR3 length: 15 residues. The V gene's germline CDR1 is MNHEY and CDR2 SMNVEV (reference sequence). The CDR3: CASSLLFGQHYEQYF. The DNA of the CDR3 is TGTGCCAGCAGTTTATTATTCGGGCAGCACTACGAGCAGTACTTC.

CDR3 loop: CASSSPKTPYF. CDR3 nucleotide sequence: TGTGCCAGCAGTTCCCCTAAGACACCGTACTTC. The gene calls are TRBV12-3 or TRBV12-4 and TRBJ2-4; D uncertain. Trimming pared 4 bases from V and 15 bases from J, leaving 13 bases between. CDR3 length equals 11 residues.

This clonotype was counted once. CDR3 nucleotides: TGTGCCAGCAGTTACGTCGGGACAGGAGCCAATGAGCAGTTCTTC. The encoded protein is CASSYVGTGANEQFF. The V call is TRBV6-5, the J call TRBJ2-1, with TRBD1 identical over 8 bases. The CDR3 extends over 15 amino acids. CDR1 and CDR2 (germline): MNHEY, SVGAGI. Trimming at V came to 2 bases and at J to 6 bases, leaving 6 bases not matched to a gene.

This clonotype was counted between two and nine times. The rearrangement links TRBV4-1 to TRBJ2-7; D is unclear. The CDR3 is 14 residues long. Trimming left V 0 bases short and J 7 bases short, with 13 bases between. Germline V gene sequence: CDR1 MGHRA, CDR2 YSYEKL. The CDR3 DNA is TGCGCCAGCAGCCAAGACCCTCAATACAATGAGCAGTACTTC. It encodes CASSQDPQYNEQYF.

The genes are TRBV5-1 and TRBJ2-7; 7 bases agree with TRBD2. Trimming cost V 3 bases and J 0 bases; bases outside gene matches: 6. The CDR3 has 15 amino acids. Germline V CDR1 and CDR2: SGHRS, YFSETQ. CDR3: CASSSGGRISYEQYF. The DNA of the CDR3 is TGCGCCAGCAGCTCGGGGGGTCGGATCTCCTACGAGCAGTACTTC.

V gene TRBV12-3 or TRBV12-4 combines with J gene TRBJ1-5, with a weak D call TRBD1 (5 bases). Trimming took off 4 bases at V and 1 base at J, with 14 bases between the two ends. There are 16 residues in the CDR3. The CDR3 region has the DNA TGTGCCAGCAGTTATCAGGGAAGGGCAAGCAATCAGCCCCAGCATTTT. Amino acid sequence: CASSYQGRASNQPQHF.

This chain connects TRBV20-1 to TRBJ1-2; D might be TRBD1 (5 bases). CDR3 length equals 15 residues. Germline V CDR1 and CDR2: DFQATT, SNEGSKA (reference sequence). The ends were cut back, 0 bases at V and 3 bases at J, with 14 bases in the middle. The CDR3 nucleotides are TGCAGTGCTAGAGATGGGGGGGGTCGCGACTATGGCTACACCTTC. It specifies CSARDGGGRDYGYTF.

The rearrangement uses TRBV6-2 or TRBV6-3 and TRBJ2-3, with 7 bases aligning to TRBD1. The CDR3 runs to 15 residues. V was clipped by 6 bases and J by 4 bases; unmatched bases: 10. Germline loops: CDR1 MNHEY, CDR2 SVGEGT. The CDR3 sequence is CASRNTGATADTQYF. CDR3 in DNA: TGTGCCAGCAGGAACACAGGGGCTACCGCAGATACGCAGTATTTT.

Note on this clonotype: One end of the junction fails to match germline, which may point to a read error. The rearrangement uses TRBV27 and TRBJ1-4, with 8 bases aligning to TRBD1. CDR3 size: 15 residues. Germline V gives CDR1 MNHEY, CDR2 SMNVEV (reference sequence). CDR3 bases: TGTGCCGGCAGTTTGACGCCGTACAGGGGGGAAAAACTGTTTTTT. Its translation is CAGSLTPYRGEKLFF.

In DNA form, the CDR3 reads TGTGCCAGCAGCCAAGAAGATAGACGGGAAAAACTGTTTTTT. This gives the protein CASSQEDRREKLFF. V gene TRBV4-2 combines with J gene TRBJ1-4; D remains ambiguous. The V and J ends lost 0 bases and 8 bases respectively, with 10 bases between them. The CDR3 sequence is 14 residues long. Germline CDR1 and CDR2: LGHNA and YNFKEQ.

This clonotype was seen at least ten times. This rearrangement joins TRBV20-1 to TRBJ2-5; D is unclear. From germline, CDR1 is DFQATT and CDR2 SNEGSKA (reference sequence). This CDR3 contains 11 residues. Trimming removed 1 base at V and 4 bases at J, with 4 bases between. The CDR3 DNA is TGCAGTGCTAGAGTCGGAGAGACCCAGTACTTC. Its translation: CSARVGETQYF.

The chain uses TRBV15 and TRBJ1-1, with D tentatively TRBD1 (5 bases). The V and J ends lost 0 bases and 6 bases respectively, with 14 bases between them. In germline, CDR1 is LNHNV, CDR2 YYDKDF (reference sequence). The CDR3 is 15 amino acids. The CDR3, as DNA: TGTGCCACCAGCAGAGATCGCTTCGGGGACCCTGAAGCTTTCTTT. Translated: CATSRDRFGDPEAFF.

CDR3 protein: CASSQRLAGGVSSGANVLTF. The CDR3 nucleotides read TGCGCCAGCAGCCAGAGACTAGCGGGGGGCGTGAGCTCTGGGGCCAACGTCCTGACTTTC. The chain uses TRBV4-3 and TRBJ2-6; TRBD2 matches 13 bases. With V trimmed by 3 bases and J by 0 bases, 8 bases remained unmatched. This CDR3 has 20 amino acids. Germline CDR1 LGHNA, CDR2 YSLEER.

This clonotype was observed a handful of times. This rearrangement joins TRBV11-2 to TRBJ2-5; D uncertain. The V gene lost 5 bases and the J gene lost 5 bases, with 18 bases spanning the gap. The length of the CDR3 is 15 residues. Germline V lookup: CDR1 SGHAT, CDR2 FQNNGV. Written as DNA, the CDR3 is TGTGCCAGCAGCAGGTCCACCATGGTGCCGGAGACCCAGTACTTC. This sequence encodes CASSRSTMVPETQYF.

This clonotype was counted only a few times. The chain is built from TRBV29-1 and TRBJ2-7; D call uncertain. The germline V and J ends were trimmed by 3 bases and 1 base, with 10 bases remaining between them. The germline gives CDR1 SQVTM, CDR2 ANQGSEA. CDR3 length equals 13 residues. CDR3 DNA sequence: TGCAGCGTTGAGGGGTTAGGTTCCTACGAGCAGTACTTC. Its protein product is CSVEGLGSYEQYF.

There are a few counts of this clonotype. The V and J genes are TRBV6-5 and TRBJ2-6, with D perhaps assigned TRBD1 or TRBD2 (5 bases each). V lost 2 bases to trimming and J lost 4 bases, with 15 bases between them. The germline V gene has CDR1 MNHEY and CDR2 SVGAGI. This CDR3 has 17 residues. In DNA form, the CDR3 reads TGTGCCAGCAGTTACGGGGGTAGCCTATCAGGGGCCAACGTCCTGACTTTC. Amino acids: CASSYGGSLSGANVLTF.

This clonotype appeared a few times. This chain links TRBV7-2 with TRBJ2-1; 9 nucleotides line up with TRBD1. CDR3 length: 15 residues. V shed 5 bases, J shed 3 bases, and the junction held 5 bases outside the gene matches. CDR1 is SGHTA and CDR2 is FQGNSA in the germline V gene. CDR3 amino acids: CASSPQGAGYNEQFF. CDR3 nucleotide sequence: TGTGCCAGCAGCCCACAGGGGGCTGGCTACAATGAGCAGTTCTTC.

V is TRBV9 and J is TRBJ1-2; TRBD1 aligns across 7 bases. CDR3 length: 11 amino acids. Per germline, CDR1 SGDLS and CDR2 YYNGEE. V shed 7 bases and J 6 bases; nucleotides not matched to a gene: 3. This CDR3 is CASHRGNGYTF. The CDR3 coding sequence is TGTGCCAGCCACAGGGGAAATGGCTACACCTTC.

The chain is built from TRBV6-5 and TRBJ1-2; 7 nucleotides line up with TRBD1. The V gene end was trimmed by 6 bases and the J gene end by 3 bases; junction bases not matched to a gene: 13. This CDR3 region has 16 residues. CDR1 and CDR2 (germline): MNHEY, SVGAGI. CDR3: CASSYSLGTVDYGYTF. The DNA of the CDR3 is TGTGCCAGCAGCTATTCCCTTGGGACAGTCGACTATGGCTACACCTTC.

In its sample, this clonotype was seen a few times. The chain couples TRBV5-1 to TRBJ2-1; TRBD1 agrees at 8 bases. Germline V gene lookup returns CDR1 SGHRS and CDR2 YFSETQ. The length of the CDR3 is 13 residues. Trimming took 5 bases from V and 7 from J; bases not matched to a gene: 5. CDR3 amino acids: CASSVQGANEQFF. Here the CDR3 DNA reads TGCGCCAGCAGTGTTCAGGGGGCAAATGAGCAGTTCTTC. The complete variable domain, with remaining parts taken from reference TRBV5-1 and TRBJ2-1, reads KAGVTQTPRYLIKTRGQQVTLSCSPISGHRSVSWYQQTPGQGLQFLFEYFSETQRNKGNFPGRFSGRQFSNSRSEMNVSTLELGDSALYLCASSVQGANEQFFGPGTRLTVL.

A remark on this clonotype: Given a much more abundant clone one base away, this may be a read error. V and J are TRBV6-1 and TRBJ2-1; maybe TRBD1 (6 bases). This CDR3 contains 16 residues. The V and J ends lost 4 bases and 7 bases respectively, with 20 bases between them. Germline V CDR1 and CDR2: MNHNS, SASEGT. CDR3 amino acids: CASSGRRQERGNEQFF. The CDR3 region has the DNA TGTGCCAGCAGTGGACGCCGACAGGAAAGGGGGAATGAGCAGTTCTTC.

This clonotype was observed a few times. V is TRBV10-3 and J is TRBJ2-1; D remains unclear. CDR3 length equals 11 residues. The V and J ends lost 3 bases and 7 bases respectively, with 4 bases between them. Germline CDR1 is ENHRY and CDR2 is SYGVKD. CDR3 loop: CAISERNEQFF. DNA for the CDR3: TGTGCCATCAGTGAACGGAATGAGCAGTTCTTC.

The rearrangement joins TRBV6-2 or TRBV6-3 to TRBJ2-1; 7 bases are shared with TRBD1. CDR3 size: 15 residues. Germline CDR1 reads MNHEY; CDR2 reads SVGEGT. With V trimmed by 6 bases and J by 4 bases, 9 bases remained unmatched. The CDR3 spells CASRIPGQFYNEQFF. CDR3 sequence (DNA): TGTGCCAGCAGGATCCCGGGACAGTTTTACAATGAGCAGTTCTTC.

This clonotype appeared once. The CDR3 spells CASSELIGTQYF. CDR3 nucleotides: TGCGCCAGCAGTGAGCTCATAGGGACGCAGTATTTT. This sequence joins TRBV10-1 and TRBJ2-3; D unresolved. The CDR3 is 12 amino acids. In germline, CDR1 is WNHNN, CDR2 SYGVQD (reference sequence). Trimming stripped 2 bases from V and 9 bases from J, with 9 bases between.

This clonotype is a singleton in its sample. The rearrangement uses TRBV7-2 and TRBJ2-2; 8 bases agree with TRBD2. The V segment lost 6 bases and the J segment 0 bases; nucleotides outside the gene matches: 6. The CDR3 loop spans 16 amino acids. Germline V gene data show CDR1 as SGHTA and CDR2 as FQGNSA. DNA of the CDR3: TGTGCCAGCAGGCGCACGGGGGGGGCGAACACCGGGGAGCTGTTTTTT. Translating gives CASRRTGGANTGELFF.

This clonotype has at least ten counts. V gene TRBV20-1 combines with J gene TRBJ2-1; 8 bases line up with TRBD1. This CDR3 comprises 14 residues. CDR1 and CDR2 from the germline V gene are DFQATT and SNEGSKA (reference sequence). J lost 0 bases, V lost 6 bases, and 4 bases had no gene match. The CDR3 protein is CSARDRISYNEQFF. The DNA for the CDR3 is TGCAGTGCACGGGACAGGATCTCCTACAATGAGCAGTTCTTC.

The chain has TRBV6-2 or TRBV6-3 and TRBJ2-1, with 7 bases lining up with TRBD2. This CDR3 is 15 amino acids long. Germline V gene sequence: CDR1 MNHEY, CDR2 SVGEGT. V was pared by 6 bases and J by 8 bases, with 13 bases of the junction left unmatched. CDR3 amino acids: CASRRAGSRVDEQFF. CDR3 sequence (DNA): TGTGCCAGCAGACGAGCGGGGTCCAGGGTCGATGAGCAGTTCTTC.

The chain links TRBV6-1 to TRBJ1-1; possible D gene TRBD1, 6 bases. The germline V gene encodes CDR1 MNHNS and CDR2 SASEGT. Trimming removed 3 bases at V and 2 bases at J, with 10 bases between. This CDR3 has 14 amino acids. CDR3 bases: TGTGCCAGCAGTGACAGGGGAGGCAACACTGAAGCTTTCTTT. This gives the protein CASSDRGGNTEAFF.

In this sample, this clonotype turned up a few times. This chain joins TRBV7-2 and TRBJ2-3; unclear D gene. V shed 5 bases and J shed 0 bases, with 9 bases lying between them. The CDR3 has 14 residues. The V gene's germline CDR1 is SGHTA and CDR2 FQGNSA. The CDR3 loop reads CASSPMASTDTQYF. CDR3 sequence (DNA): TGTGCCAGCAGCCCTATGGCCAGCACAGATACGCAGTATTTT.